In this sample, the clone carrying this T cell receptor (beta chain) turned up many times. Germline CDR1 SEHNR, CDR2 FQNEAQ (reference sequence). This CDR3 has 12 amino acids. Trimming removed 5 bases at V and 4 bases at J, with 6 bases between. The time point is: after trial treatment. Noted treatment: LDRT plus nivolumab, ipilimumab, low-dose cyclophosphamide and aspirin (RACIN trial). This entry belongs to a study of low-dose radiotherapy and immunotherapy resistance in tumors. Study overall: At a dose of 200 mg/m2, intravenous cyclophosphamide was given every two weeks, one day before radiation and immunotherapy. Oral administration of aspirin 300 mg daily occurred for four cycles, commencing at cycle 1 day 1.

Gene-specific TRAV and TRBV primers were used for first-strand cDNA, covering alpha and beta chains. For amplifying TCRs, the PCR ran for about 19 cycles with Phusion, which was used together with a constant-region primer and the adapter on the V primers. MiXCR, applied by TCRdb to the reads, yields one record per CDR3 protein. Found here are nearly 60,000 distinct CDR3 sequences, 23% of them singletons; the top ten hold 6% to 8.5%. V usage is TRBV7-9 and J usage is TRBJ2-1; D gene ambiguous. The receptor's source is a male donor with prostate cancer. Material: PBMCs, obtained after low-dose radiotherapy plus immunotherapy. In DNA, the CDR3 is TGTGCCAGCAGCCCTGGATACAATGAGCAGTTCTTC. Translated, it gives CASSPGYNEQFF.